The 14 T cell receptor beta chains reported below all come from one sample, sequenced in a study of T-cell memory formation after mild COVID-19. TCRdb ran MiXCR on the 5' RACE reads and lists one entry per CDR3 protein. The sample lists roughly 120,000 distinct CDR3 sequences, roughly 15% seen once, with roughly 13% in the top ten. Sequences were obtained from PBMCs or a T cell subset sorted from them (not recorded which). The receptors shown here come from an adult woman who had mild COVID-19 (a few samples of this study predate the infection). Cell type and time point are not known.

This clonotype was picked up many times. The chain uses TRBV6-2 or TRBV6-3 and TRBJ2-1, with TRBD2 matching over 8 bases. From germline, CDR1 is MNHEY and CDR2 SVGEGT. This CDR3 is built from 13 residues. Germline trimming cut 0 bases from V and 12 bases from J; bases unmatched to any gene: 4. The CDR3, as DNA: TGTGCCAGCAGTTACTCGGTGAGCGGGAGGCAGTTCTTC. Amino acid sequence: CASSYSVSGRQFF.

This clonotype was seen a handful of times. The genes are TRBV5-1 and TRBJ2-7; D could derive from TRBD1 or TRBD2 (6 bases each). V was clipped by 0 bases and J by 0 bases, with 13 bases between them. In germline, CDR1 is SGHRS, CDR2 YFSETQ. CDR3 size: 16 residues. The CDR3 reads CASSLAGGDGSYEQYF. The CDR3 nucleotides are TGCGCCAGCAGCTTGGCCGGGGGCGATGGCTCCTACGAGCAGTACTTC.

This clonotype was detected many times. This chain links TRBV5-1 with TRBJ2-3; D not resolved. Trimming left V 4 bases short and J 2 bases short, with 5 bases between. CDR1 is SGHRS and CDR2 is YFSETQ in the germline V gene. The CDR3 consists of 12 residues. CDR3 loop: CASSTYTDTQYF. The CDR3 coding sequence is TGCGCCAGCAGCACGTACACAGATACGCAGTATTTT.

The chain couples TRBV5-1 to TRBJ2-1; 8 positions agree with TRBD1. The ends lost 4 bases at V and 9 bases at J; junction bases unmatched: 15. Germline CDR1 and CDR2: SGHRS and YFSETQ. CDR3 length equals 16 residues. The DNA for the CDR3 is TGCGCCAGCAGCAAAGGACAGGGCTTGGGTCTTTTTGAGCAGTTCTTC. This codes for CASSKGQGLGLFEQFF.

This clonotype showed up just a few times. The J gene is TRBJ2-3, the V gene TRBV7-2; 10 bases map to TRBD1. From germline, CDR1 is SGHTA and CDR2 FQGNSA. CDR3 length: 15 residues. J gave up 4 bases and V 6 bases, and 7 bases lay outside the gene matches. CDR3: CASSLTGTGADTQYF. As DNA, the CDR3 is TGTGCCAGCAGTCTCACCGGGACAGGGGCAGATACGCAGTATTTT. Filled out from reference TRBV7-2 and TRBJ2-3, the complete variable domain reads GAGVSQSPSNKVTEKGKDVELRCDPISGHTALYWYRQSLGQGLEFLIYFQGNSAPDKSGLPSDRFSAERTGGSVSTLTIQRTQQEDSAVYLCASSLTGTGADTQYFGPGTRLTVL.

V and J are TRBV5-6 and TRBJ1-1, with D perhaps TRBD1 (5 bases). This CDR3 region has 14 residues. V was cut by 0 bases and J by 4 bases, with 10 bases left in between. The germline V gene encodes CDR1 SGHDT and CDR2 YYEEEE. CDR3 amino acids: CASSLGRVTTEAFF. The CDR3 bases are TGTGCCAGCAGCTTGGGCAGGGTGACCACTGAAGCTTTCTTT.

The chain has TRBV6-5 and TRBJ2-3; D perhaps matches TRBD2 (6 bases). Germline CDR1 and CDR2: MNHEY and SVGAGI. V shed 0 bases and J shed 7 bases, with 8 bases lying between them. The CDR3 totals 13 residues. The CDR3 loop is CASSYSRGNTQYF. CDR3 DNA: TGTGCCAGCAGTTACTCGCGCGGGAATACGCAGTATTTT.

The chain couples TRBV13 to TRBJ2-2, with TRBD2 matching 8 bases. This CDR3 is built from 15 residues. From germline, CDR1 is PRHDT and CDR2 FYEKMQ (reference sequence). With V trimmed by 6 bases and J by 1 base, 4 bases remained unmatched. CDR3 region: CASSPSGGNTGELFF. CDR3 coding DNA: TGTGCCAGCAGTCCCAGCGGGGGGAACACCGGGGAGCTGTTTTTT.

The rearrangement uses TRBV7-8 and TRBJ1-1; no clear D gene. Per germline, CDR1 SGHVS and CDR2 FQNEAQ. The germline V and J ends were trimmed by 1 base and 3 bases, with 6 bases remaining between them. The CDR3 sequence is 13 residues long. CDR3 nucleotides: TGTGCCAGCAGCTTAGGGTGGCACACTGAAGCTTTCTTT. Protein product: CASSLGWHTEAFF.

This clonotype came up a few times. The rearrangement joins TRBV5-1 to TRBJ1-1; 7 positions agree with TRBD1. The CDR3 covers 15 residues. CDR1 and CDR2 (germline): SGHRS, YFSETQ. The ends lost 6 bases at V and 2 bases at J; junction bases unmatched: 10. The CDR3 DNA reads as TGCGCCAGCAACCCTTCTAGACAGGGAAACACTGAAGCTTTCTTT. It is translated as CASNPSRQGNTEAFF.

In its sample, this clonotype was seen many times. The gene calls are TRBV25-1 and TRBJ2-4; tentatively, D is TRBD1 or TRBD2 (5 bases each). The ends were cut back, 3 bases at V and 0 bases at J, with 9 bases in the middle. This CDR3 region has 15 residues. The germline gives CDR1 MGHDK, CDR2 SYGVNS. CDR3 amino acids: CASSDSGTAKNIQYF. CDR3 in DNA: TGTGCCAGCAGTGACTCCGGGACAGCCAAAAACATTCAGTACTTC.

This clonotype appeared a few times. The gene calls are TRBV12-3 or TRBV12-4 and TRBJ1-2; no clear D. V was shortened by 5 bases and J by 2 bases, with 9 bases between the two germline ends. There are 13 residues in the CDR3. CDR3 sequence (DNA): TGTGCCAGCAGTGGAGGACGGAACTATGGCTACACCTTC. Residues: CASSGGRNYGYTF.

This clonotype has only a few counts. CDR3 residues: CAWSEGTEKYF. CDR3 nucleotide sequence: TGTGCCTGGAGTGAAGGGACAGAGAAGTACTTC. The rearrangement links TRBV30 to TRBJ2-7; 7 bases are shared with TRBD1. Germline V gives CDR1 GTSNPN, CDR2 SVGIG (reference sequence). This CDR3 contains 11 residues. V lost 1 base to trimming and J lost 11 bases; unmatched junction nucleotides: 5.

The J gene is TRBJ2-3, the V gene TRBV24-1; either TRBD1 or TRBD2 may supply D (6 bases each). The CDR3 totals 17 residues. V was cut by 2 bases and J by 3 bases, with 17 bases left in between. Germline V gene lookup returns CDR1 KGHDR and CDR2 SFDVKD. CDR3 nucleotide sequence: TGTGCCACCAGTGATTCTCCCGGGGGCTGGAGGACAGATACGCAGTATTTT. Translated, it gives CATSDSPGGWRTDTQYF.